This T cell receptor (beta chain) was profiled in a study of CD8 T cells in Susac syndrome. With random hexamers, reverse transcription was performed on roughly 0.45 to 1 ug of RNA. Amplification of TCR beta CDR3 by immunoSEQ multiplex PCR spanned 54 Vbeta and 13 Jbeta. TCRdb re-derived calls from the immunoSEQ multiplex PCR reads in MiXCR, one entry per CDR3 protein. The table lists about 90,000 distinct CDR3 sequences, 90% to 95% of them singletons. Sequencing of TCR beta was undertaken in CD8+ and CD4+ T cells derived from blood. CD8+ and CD4+ T cells were negatively isolated; TEMRA cells were FACS-enriched. Germline loops: CDR1 GTSNPN, CDR2 SVGIG (reference sequence). The V and J ends lost 1 base and 4 bases, in that order; junction bases with no gene match: 9. This CDR3 comprises 15 residues.

The gene calls are TRBV30 and TRBJ1-2, with TRBD1 identical over 7 bases. The TCR comes from a human donor in good health. The sample comprised CD8+ T cells from PBMCs. The chain's CDR3 is CAWSGPRQGAYGYTF. The CDR3 DNA follows: TGTGCCTGGAGTGGCCCCCGACAGGGCGCCTATGGCTACACCTTC.